The 18 T cell receptor beta chains listed next were all sequenced from one sample in a study of T cell responses to AZD1222 COVID-19 vaccine. Libraries were prepared by immunoSEQ multiplex PCR; TCRdb keeps only in-frame clonotypes and omits some of them. The sample has 75,000 to 100,000 clones; about 90% are singletons. This material consisted of peripheral blood, taken on day 0 of AZD1222 vaccination. All receptors come from an adult in good health.

This chain joins TRBV9 and TRBJ2-5; D remains unclear. The germline gives CDR1 SGDLS, CDR2 YYNGEE. Trimming removed 0 bases from V and 4 bases from J, with 7 bases in between. The CDR3 has 13 amino acids. CDR3 DNA: TGTGCCAGCAGCGTAGATATGAGAGAGACCCAGTACTTC. This codes for CASSVDMRETQYF.

The V gene is TRBV19, the J gene TRBJ1-2; 7 bases match TRBD1. Germline CDR1 and CDR2: LNHDA and SQIVND (reference sequence). CDR3 length: 13 residues. J was trimmed by 3 bases and V by 5 bases; bases with no gene match: 3. CDR3 region: CASSPTGYYGYTF. The CDR3, as DNA: TGTGCCAGTAGTCCGACAGGGTACTATGGCTACACCTTC.

The chain carries TRBV6-6 and TRBJ2-7; 8 nucleotides match TRBD1. With V trimmed by 0 bases and J by 6 bases, 4 bases remained unmatched. The length of the CDR3 is 14 residues. Germline CDR1 is MNHNY and CDR2 is SVGAGI (reference sequence). The CDR3 region has the DNA TGTGCCAGCAGTTACTCGACAGGGGAAAGCGAGCAGTACTTC. Translating gives CASSYSTGESEQYF.

This chain links TRBV19 with TRBJ2-2; possibly TRBD1 for D (5 bases). The V end lost 7 bases, the J end lost 3 bases, and 9 bases lay between the germline ends. Germline V gene data show CDR1 as LNHDA and CDR2 as SQIVND (reference sequence). CDR3 size: 13 residues. The DNA for the CDR3 is TGTGCCAGTACTGAGACAGACACCGGGGAGCTGTTTTTT. It is translated as CASTETDTGELFF.

V usage is TRBV27 and J usage is TRBJ1-1; possibly TRBD1 for D (5 bases). Germline CDR1 is MNHEY and CDR2 is SMNVEV (reference sequence). V was trimmed by 6 bases and J by 1 base, leaving 9 bases between them. CDR3 size: 13 residues. The CDR3 DNA sequence: TGTGCCAGCAGGGGACGAGGGAACACTGAAGCTTTCTTT. It translates to CASRGRGNTEAFF.

The V and J genes are TRBV7-9 and TRBJ1-6; D not certain. Germline CDR1 reads SEHNR; CDR2 reads FQNEAQ (reference sequence). V lost 8 bases to trimming and J lost 10 bases, with 9 bases between them. The CDR3 spans 11 residues. The CDR3 region is CASGVDSPLHF. As DNA, the CDR3 is TGTGCCAGCGGCGTCGACTCACCCCTCCACTTT.

This chain connects TRBV9 to TRBJ2-1; TRBD2 agrees at 14 bases. CDR3 size: 17 residues. Germline assignment: CDR1 SGDLS and CDR2 YYNGEE. Trimming removed 3 bases from V and 7 bases from J; junction bases left unmatched: 9. The CDR3 loop reads CASSAPGLAGEGNEQFF. The CDR3 nucleotides are TGTGCCAGCAGCGCCCCGGGACTAGCGGGAGAAGGAAATGAGCAGTTCTTC.

This clone has only a few counts. The chain links TRBV5-1 to TRBJ1-1, with 8 bases lining up with TRBD1. The germline CDR1 and CDR2 sequences are SGHRS and YFSETQ. CDR3 length: 14 amino acids. The J segment lost 4 bases and the V segment lost 4 bases, leaving 6 bases of the junction unmatched. CDR3 region: CASSGTGRTTEAFF. CDR3 DNA: TGCGCCAGCAGCGGGACAGGACGGACCACTGAAGCTTTCTTT. Full variable domain (missing parts from reference TRBV5-1 and TRBJ1-1): KAGVTQTPRYLIKTRGQQVTLSCSPISGHRSVSWYQQTPGQGLQFLFEYFSETQRNKGNFPGRFSGRQFSNSRSEMNVSTLELGDSALYLCASSGTGRTTEAFFGQGTRLTVV.

The sample holds a few counts of this clone. The CDR3, as DNA: TGTGCCAGCAGCGTAGATCTGGCGAGCGCCTACAATGAGCAGTTCTTC. This codes for CASSVDLASAYNEQFF. This chain connects TRBV9 to TRBJ2-1; no firm D call. Germline V lookup: CDR1 SGDLS, CDR2 YYNGEE. The V and J ends lost 0 bases and 2 bases respectively, with 12 bases between them. The CDR3 length is 16 residues.

J is TRBJ2-5 and V is TRBV5-1, with TRBD2 identical over 12 bases. This CDR3 contains 16 residues. Trimming at V came to 0 bases and at J to 5 bases, leaving 5 bases not matched to a gene. Germline values: CDR1 SGHRS, CDR2 YFSETQ. The CDR3 coding sequence is TGCGCCAGCAGCTTGGGAAGACTAGCGGGAGCCGAGACCCAGTACTTC. It yields the protein CASSLGRLAGAETQYF.

V and J are TRBV6-5 and TRBJ1-5; no definite D call. The V gene's germline CDR1 is MNHEY and CDR2 SVGAGI. The CDR3 is made up of 12 amino acids. Trimming stripped 4 bases from V and 6 bases from J, with 7 bases between. The CDR3 region is CASSFPGQPQHF. For the CDR3, the DNA is TGTGCCAGCAGTTTTCCGGGTCAGCCCCAGCATTTT.

The chain couples TRBV28 to TRBJ2-3; 8 nucleotides agree with TRBD2. The CDR3 is 15 residues long. Germline loops: CDR1 MDHEN, CDR2 SYDVKM. V gave up 5 bases and J gave up 5 bases; unmatched junction bases: 9. This chain's CDR3 is CASSIQAGVLDTQYF. In DNA, the CDR3 is TGTGCCAGCAGTATCCAAGCGGGAGTGCTAGATACGCAGTATTTT.

This clone was counted once. The chain couples TRBV18 to TRBJ1-5; D may be TRBD1 (6 bases). V gave up 4 bases and J gave up 2 bases, with 15 bases separating them. In germline, CDR1 is KGHSH, CDR2 LQKENI. CDR3 length: 16 residues. As DNA, the CDR3 is TGTGCCAGCTCACAAACTTTGTCAGGGGGCAATCAGCCCCAGCATTTT. Its translation is CASSQTLSGGNQPQHF.

The CDR3 coding sequence is TGTGCCAGCGGATCCGGACGGGCGAGCTCCTACGAGCAGTACTTC. Encoded protein: CASGSGRASSYEQYF. This chain uses TRBV27 with TRBJ2-7, with D unresolved. The CDR3 is 15 residues long. Germline V CDR1 and CDR2: MNHEY, SMNVEV (reference sequence). V was shortened by 8 bases and J by 0 bases, with 17 bases between the two germline ends.

The rearrangement links TRBV6-5 to TRBJ1-5; D perhaps matches TRBD1 (5 bases). This CDR3 spans 14 amino acids. V shed 6 bases and J shed 3 bases, with 12 bases lying between them. Germline loops: CDR1 MNHEY, CDR2 SVGAGI. The CDR3 is CASRPTDYNQPQHF. For the CDR3, the DNA is TGTGCCAGCAGGCCGACAGATTACAATCAGCCCCAGCATTTT.

V usage is TRBV5-5 and J usage is TRBJ2-5, with 12 bases identical to TRBD2. J gave up 5 bases and V 1 base, and 18 bases lay outside the gene matches. This CDR3 comprises 20 residues. Germline loops: CDR1 SGHKS, CDR2 YYEKEE (reference sequence). The CDR3 region has the DNA TGTGCCAGCAGCTTGATCGTCGGGACTAGCGGGTTAGGTGTTCCCGAGACCCAGTACTTC. This codes for CASSLIVGTSGLGVPETQYF. The complete variable domain, with remaining parts taken from reference TRBV5-5 and TRBJ2-5, reads DAGVTQSPTHLIKTRGQQVTLRCSPISGHKSVSWYQQVLGQGPQFIFQYYEKEERGRGNFPDRFSARQFPNYSSELNVNALLLGDSALYLCASSLIVGTSGLGVPETQYFGPGTRLLVL.

The J gene is TRBJ2-1, the V gene TRBV24-1; 9 bases fit TRBD2. The germline V gene encodes CDR1 KGHDR and CDR2 SFDVKD. The CDR3 sequence is 16 residues long. The junction had 5 bases not matched to a gene; V was cut back by 3 bases and J by 3 bases. The CDR3 loop is CATSDPGAGGYNEQFF. The CDR3 DNA is TGTGCCACCAGTGATCCCGGAGCGGGGGGCTACAATGAGCAGTTCTTC.

The chain recombines TRBV28 with TRBJ2-2; D may be TRBD2 (6 bases). From germline, CDR1 is MDHEN and CDR2 SYDVKM. The CDR3 sequence is 15 residues long. V was pared by 8 bases and J by 1 base, with 14 bases between. The CDR3 DNA sequence: TGTGCCAGCCTTGACCTCGGGGGGAACACCGGGGAGCTGTTTTTT. Residues: CASLDLGGNTGELFF.